This TCR beta chain was retrieved from a study of blood T cell repertoires in COVID-19. Study at large: The United States, Italy and Spain supplied acute and convalescent COVID-19 samples. T cells, B-cell-depleted T cells, or PBMCs provided the cDNA or gDNA that served as material.

Source study methods: Scientists estimated how many nucleated cells there were by amplifying reference gene primers. Sequencing was performed with immunoSEQ multiplex PCR; in TCRdb, only in-frame clones are kept and a portion is missing. V and J calls and clone size are copied from that table; D and trimming were computed from the DNA. Of fewer than 300,000 clones detected, more than 65% appear once; the ten largest clones hold around 2.9%. This CDR3 is built from 15 residues. Per germline, CDR1 LGHNA and CDR2 YSLEER. The V end lost 0 bases, the J end lost 4 bases, and 11 bases lay between the germline ends. This clone was observed once.

This sequence joins TRBV4-3 and TRBJ2-3; D remains ambiguous. Material: peripheral blood. This TCR came from a woman younger than 35 with acute or convalescent COVID-19. The CDR3 sequence: CASSQDALISDTQYF. CDR3 nucleotides: TGCGCCAGCAGCCAAGATGCACTCATTTCAGATACGCAGTATTTT.